The rows below give T cell receptor beta chains drawn from one sample of a study of human T cells and chemical hapten exposure. TCRdb called the RACE reads again in MiXCR, with one record for every CDR3 protein. The repertoire consists of about 42,000 distinct CDR3 sequences, with 9.5% to 15% occurring once and the leading ten covering about 5.7%. The source material was whole blood, sampled in connection with sensitization to the hapten diphenylcyclopropenone (DPC). Receptors originate from a woman younger than 45 with alopecia areata. Some clones in this sample may be carry-over from other donors' samples. The CDR3 runs from the conserved cysteine through the conserved F or W. The order of the fields is J gene, D gene, clone size, V gene, CDR3 protein, CDR3 DNA. The D gene is left open where the match is weak. A row's size may be missing; if present it is once, few, many or a size class.

j_call: TRBJ2-5; d_call: .; clone_size: many; v_call: TRBV6-2/TRBV6-3; cdr3_aa: CASSYVETQYF; cdr3_nt: TGTGCCAGCAGTTACGTCGAGACCCAGTACTTC
j_call: TRBJ1-1; d_call: TRBD1; clone_size: many; v_call: TRBV7-9; cdr3_aa: CASSQGQGSPFNTEAFF; cdr3_nt: TGTGCCAGCAGCCAAGGACAGGGATCCCCCTTCAACACTGAAGCTTTCTTT
j_call: TRBJ2-3; d_call: TRBD2; clone_size: few; v_call: TRBV7-2; cdr3_aa: CASRGDYGTDTQYF; cdr3_nt: TGTGCCAGCAGGGGGGACTATGGCACAGATACGCAGTATTTT
j_call: TRBJ1-6; d_call: TRBD1; clone_size: many; v_call: TRBV28; cdr3_aa: CASRFLGSQTGFLHF; cdr3_nt: TGTGCCAGCAGGTTCCTCGGCTCCCAGACAGGGTTCCTCCACTTT
j_call: TRBJ2-1; d_call: .; clone_size: many; v_call: TRBV6-2/TRBV6-3; cdr3_aa: CASSSDSYNEQFF; cdr3_nt: TGTGCCAGCAGCTCTGATTCCTACAATGAGCAGTTCTTC
j_call: TRBJ2-1; d_call: .; clone_size: .; v_call: TRBV7-2; cdr3_aa: CASSFYRVPGEQFF; cdr3_nt: TGTGCCAGCAGCTTTTATCGGGTGCCGGGTGAGCAGTTCTTC
j_call: TRBJ2-7; d_call: TRBD2; clone_size: many; v_call: TRBV28; cdr3_aa: CASAGLASSEQYF; cdr3_nt: TGTGCCAGCGCGGGACTAGCGTCTTCAGAGCAGTACTTC
j_call: TRBJ1-4; d_call: .; clone_size: .; v_call: TRBV12-3/TRBV12-4; cdr3_aa: CASSPTGIQKLFF; cdr3_nt: TGTGCCAGCAGTCCCACAGGGATCCAAAAACTGTTTTTT
j_call: TRBJ2-3; d_call: .; clone_size: many; v_call: TRBV7-3; cdr3_aa: CASSLELGDTQYF; cdr3_nt: TGTGCCAGCAGCTTAGAATTAGGAGATACGCAGTATTTT
j_call: TRBJ2-1; d_call: .; clone_size: many; v_call: TRBV4-1; cdr3_aa: CASSQGPNGRRYNEQFF; cdr3_nt: TGCGCCAGCAGCCAAGGCCCCAACGGGAGAAGGTACAATGAGCAGTTCTTC
j_call: TRBJ2-5; d_call: .; clone_size: few; v_call: TRBV7-2; cdr3_aa: CASSHYETQYF; cdr3_nt: TGTGCCAGCAGCCACTACGAGACCCAGTACTTC
j_call: TRBJ2-4; d_call: .; clone_size: few; v_call: TRBV9; cdr3_aa: CASSVERFYLDIQYF; cdr3_nt: TGTGCCAGCAGCGTAGAGCGGTTTTACCTAGACATTCAGTACTTC
j_call: TRBJ2-1; d_call: TRBD2; clone_size: .; v_call: TRBV12-3/TRBV12-4; cdr3_aa: CASSPSGPLREQFF; cdr3_nt: TGTGCCAGCAGCCCTAGCGGCCCATTGAGGGAGCAGTTCTTC
j_call: TRBJ1-1; d_call: .; clone_size: many; v_call: TRBV6-6; cdr3_aa: CASSTGTRVGGRTEAFF; cdr3_nt: TGTGCCAGCAGTACCGGGACAAGGGTTGGGGGACGCACTGAAGCTTTCTTT
j_call: TRBJ1-6; d_call: TRBD1; clone_size: .; v_call: TRBV2; cdr3_aa: CASSKDRGYSPLHF; cdr3_nt: TGTGCCAGCAGTAAGGACAGGGGTTATTCACCCCTCCACTTT
j_call: TRBJ1-1; d_call: .; clone_size: few; v_call: TRBV6-5; cdr3_aa: CASSYSSVRQNTEAFF; cdr3_nt: TGTGCCAGCAGTTACTCGAGTGTCAGACAGAACACTGAAGCTTTCTTT
j_call: TRBJ2-1; d_call: TRBD1; clone_size: many; v_call: TRBV6-5; cdr3_aa: CASSYSTGGSTEQFF; cdr3_nt: TGTGCCAGCAGTTACTCGACAGGGGGCTCCACGGAACAGTTCTTC
j_call: TRBJ1-5; d_call: .; clone_size: few; v_call: TRBV7-9; cdr3_aa: CASSFKGAGRGQPQHF; cdr3_nt: TGTGCCAGCAGCTTCAAAGGGGCAGGGAGAGGGCAGCCCCAGCATTTT